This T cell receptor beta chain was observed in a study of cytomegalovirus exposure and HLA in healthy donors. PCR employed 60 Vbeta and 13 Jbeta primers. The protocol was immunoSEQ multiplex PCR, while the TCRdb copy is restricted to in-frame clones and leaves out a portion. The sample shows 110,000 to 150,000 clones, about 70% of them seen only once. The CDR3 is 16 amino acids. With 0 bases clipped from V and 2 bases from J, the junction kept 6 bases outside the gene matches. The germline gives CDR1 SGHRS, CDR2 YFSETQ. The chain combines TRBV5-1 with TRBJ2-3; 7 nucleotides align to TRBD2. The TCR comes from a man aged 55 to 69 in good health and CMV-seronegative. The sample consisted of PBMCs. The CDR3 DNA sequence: TGCGCCAGCAGCTTGGGAGCTAGCGGCAACACAGATACGCAGTATTTT. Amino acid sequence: CASSLGASGNTDTQYF.